The present TCR beta chain was sequenced within a study of cytomegalovirus exposure and HLA in healthy donors. With 60 Vbeta and 13 Jbeta primers, the PCR was carried out. Clones were read by immunoSEQ multiplex PCR, and TCRdb kept only the in-frame ones, dropping some. The sample has about 97,000 clones, over 65% seen once; the top ten hold approximately 2.4%. The CDR3 sequence is 13 residues long. Trimming took off 5 bases at V and 0 bases at J, with 8 bases between the two ends. In germline, CDR1 is SGHRS, CDR2 YFSETQ. Sequencing was carried out using PBMCs. The rearrangement joins TRBV5-1 to TRBJ1-2, with D perhaps TRBD1 (5 bases). The source is a man aged 40-49 years in good health and CMV-seronegative. CDR3 sequence: CASRMTANYGYTF. CDR3 in DNA: TGCGCCAGCAGGATGACAGCTAACTATGGCTACACCTTC.